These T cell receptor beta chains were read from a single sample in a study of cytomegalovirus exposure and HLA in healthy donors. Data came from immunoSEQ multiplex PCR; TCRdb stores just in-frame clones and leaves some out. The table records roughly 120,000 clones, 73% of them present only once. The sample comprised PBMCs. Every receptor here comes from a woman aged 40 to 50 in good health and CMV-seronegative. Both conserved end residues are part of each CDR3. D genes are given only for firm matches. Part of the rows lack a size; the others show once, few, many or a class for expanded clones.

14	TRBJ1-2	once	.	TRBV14	TGTGCCAGCAGCCAAGAGGACATTAACTATGGCTACACCTTC	CASSQEDINYGYTF
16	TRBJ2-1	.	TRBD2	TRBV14	TGTGCCAGCAGCCAAGTCGGCGGGAGTCCCTACAATGAGCAGTTCTTC	CASSQVGGSPYNEQFF
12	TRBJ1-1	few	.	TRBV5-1	TGCGCCAGCAGCTTGGGGGCCAGGGAAGCTTTCTTT	CASSLGAREAFF
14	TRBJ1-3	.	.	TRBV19	TGTGCCAGTACAAGGGGGGGATCTGGAAACACCATATATTTT	CASTRGGSGNTIYF
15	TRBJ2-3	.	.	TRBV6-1	TGTGCCAGCAGTGAACGGGGAGATGGCCCAGATACGCAGTATTTT	CASSERGDGPDTQYF
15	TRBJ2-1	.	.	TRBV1	TGCACCAGCAGCCAAGGACTAGCGGGACACAATGAGCAGTTCTTC	CTSSQGLAGHNEQFF
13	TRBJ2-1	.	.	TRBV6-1	TGTGCCAGCACTATGTGGACATACAATGAGCAGTTCTTC	CASTMWTYNEQFF
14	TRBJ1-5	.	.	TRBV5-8	TGTGCCAGCAGCGACCGACAGGCAGATCAGCCCCAGCATTTT	CASSDRQADQPQHF
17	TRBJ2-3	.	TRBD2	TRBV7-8	TGTGCCAGCAGCACCCGGACTAGCGGGGACAGCACAGATACGCAGTATTTT	CASSTRTSGDSTDTQYF
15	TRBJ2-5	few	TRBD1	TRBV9	TGTGCCAGCAGCGTACGGCCGGGACAGCAAGAGACCCAGTACTTC	CASSVRPGQQETQYF
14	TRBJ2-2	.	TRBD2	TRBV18	TGTGCCAACGCCGGGACTAGCGGTACCGGGGAGCTGTTTTTT	CANAGTSGTGELFF
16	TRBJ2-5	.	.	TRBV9	TGTGCCAGCAGCGTAGAGGGAGCGGGCCCCCGGGAGACCCAGTACTTC	CASSVEGAGPRETQYF
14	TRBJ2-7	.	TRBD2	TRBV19	TGTGCCAGTAGTGAACTAGCGGGGACCTACGAGCAGTACTTC	CASSELAGTYEQYF
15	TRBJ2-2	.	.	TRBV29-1	TGCAGCGCCAAGGGCAGGGGCAGATATACCGGGGAGCTGTTTTTT	CSAKGRGRYTGELFF
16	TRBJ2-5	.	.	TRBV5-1	TGCGCCAGCAGCTGGAACGAGGCTAGCGCAGGAGGCACCCAGTACTTC	CASSWNEASAGGTQYF
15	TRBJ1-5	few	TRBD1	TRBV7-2	TGTGCCAGCAGCCGGACAGGGGGAGGCAATCAGCCCCAGCATTTT	CASSRTGGGNQPQHF
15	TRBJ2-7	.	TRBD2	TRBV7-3	TGTGCCAGCAGCTCCTCTAGCGGGGGGGCGGGAGAGCAGTACTTC	CASSSSSGGAGEQYF
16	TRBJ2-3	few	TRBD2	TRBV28	TGTGCCAGCAGTACTCCAGGGAGCGGGGTCCCAGATACGCAGTATTTT	CASSTPGSGVPDTQYF
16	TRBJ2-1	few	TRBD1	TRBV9	TGTGCCAGCAGCGCCGGACAGGGGGCTCGGTACAATGAGCAGTTCTTC	CASSAGQGARYNEQFF
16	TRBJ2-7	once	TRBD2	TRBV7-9	TGTTCCAGCAGCTTTCTTAGCGGGGGGGCCGGTTACGAGCAGTACTTC	CSSSFLSGGAGYEQYF
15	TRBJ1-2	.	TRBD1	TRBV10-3	TGTGCCATCAGTGAGTTCGGACAGGGGGGGATTGGCTACACCTTC	CAISEFGQGGIGYTF
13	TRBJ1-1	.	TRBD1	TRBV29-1	TGCAGCGGCGTGGGACAGTTAAACACTGAAGCTTTCTTT	CSGVGQLNTEAFF
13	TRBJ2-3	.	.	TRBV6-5	TGTGCCACCACTGACACCCTCACAGATACGCAGTATTTT	CATTDTLTDTQYF
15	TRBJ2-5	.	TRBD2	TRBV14	TGTGCCAGCAGCCAAAATAGCGGGGGGAAAGAGACCCAGTACTTC	CASSQNSGGKETQYF
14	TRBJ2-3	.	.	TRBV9	TGTGCCAGCAGCGTTGACACAGGGCTGGATACGCAGTATTTT	CASSVDTGLDTQYF
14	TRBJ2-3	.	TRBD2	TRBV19	TGTGCCAGTAGTCCCACCGGGGGGACAGATACGCAGTATTTT	CASSPTGGTDTQYF
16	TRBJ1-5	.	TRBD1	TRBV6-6	TGTGCCAGCAGTTACCCCGGGGGACAGGGGAATCAGCCCCAGCATTTT	CASSYPGGQGNQPQHF
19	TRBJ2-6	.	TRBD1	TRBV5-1	TGCGCCAGCAGCTTGGCGTTTGACAGGGCCCCCTCTGGGGCCAACGTCCTGACTTTC	CASSLAFDRAPSGANVLTF
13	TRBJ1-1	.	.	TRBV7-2	TGTGCCAGCAGCTTAGGCGGGACCCGGGAGGTTTTCTTT	CASSLGGTREVFF
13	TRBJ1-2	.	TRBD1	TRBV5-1	TGCGCCAGCAGCTCGACAGGGGAGGAGGGCTACACCTTC	CASSSTGEEGYTF
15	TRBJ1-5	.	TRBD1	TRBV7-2	TGTGCCAGCAGCCCGACAGGGGCCAACAATCAGCCCCAGCATTTT	CASSPTGANNQPQHF
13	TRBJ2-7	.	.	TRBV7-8	TGTGCCAGCAGCGTTACGGACAACTACGAGCAGTACTTC	CASSVTDNYEQYF
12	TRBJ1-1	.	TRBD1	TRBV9	TGTGCCAGCAGCGGGGGGGACAGGGGGGCTTTCTTT	CASSGGDRGAFF
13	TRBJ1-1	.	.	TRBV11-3	TGTGCCAGCAGCTTAGTGAGAGGCACTGAAGCTTTCTTT	CASSLVRGTEAFF
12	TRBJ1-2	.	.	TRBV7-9	TGTGCCAGCAGCTTAGTCTCTTATGGCTACACCTTC	CASSLVSYGYTF
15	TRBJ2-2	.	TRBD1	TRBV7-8	TGTGCCAGCAGCATTTACACAGGGGCATCAGGGGAGCTGTTTTTT	CASSIYTGASGELFF
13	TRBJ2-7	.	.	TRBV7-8	TGTGCCAGCAGCCCCCACAGGGACGGCGAGCAGTACTTC	CASSPHRDGEQYF
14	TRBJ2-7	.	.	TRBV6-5	TGTGCCAGCAGTTACTACAGGGAGATGGGCGAGCAGTACTTC	CASSYYREMGEQYF
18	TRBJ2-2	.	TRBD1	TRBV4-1	TGCGCCAGCAGCCAACCCCCTTCTACCCAGGGGGCGGCCGGGGAGCTGTTTTTT	CASSQPPSTQGAAGELFF
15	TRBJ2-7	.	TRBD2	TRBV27	TGTGCCAGCCACCCCCTGGCGGGGGAAGGTTCCGAGCAGTACTTC	CASHPLAGEGSEQYF
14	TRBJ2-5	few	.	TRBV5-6	TGTGCCAGCAGCTTGGGTCAGGGTAGGCAGACCCAGTACTTC	CASSLGQGRQTQYF
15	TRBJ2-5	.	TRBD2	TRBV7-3	TGTGCCAGCAGCTTAGATGGCGGGGGGCTAAAGACCCAGTACTTC	CASSLDGGGLKTQYF
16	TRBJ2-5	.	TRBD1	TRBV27	TGTGCCAGCAGTCTTTATAAGGGGGCTCGGAAAGAGACCCAGTACTTC	CASSLYKGARKETQYF
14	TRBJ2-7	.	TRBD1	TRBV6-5	TGTGCCAGCAGTCCTCGGACAGGGGGACACGAGCAGTACTTC	CASSPRTGGHEQYF
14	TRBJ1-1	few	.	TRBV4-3	TGCGCCAGCAGCCAATCTTCGGGGTCCACTGAAGCTTTCTTT	CASSQSSGSTEAFF
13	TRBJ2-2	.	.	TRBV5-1	TGCGCCAGCAGCTTGGGAGCGGCCGGGGAGCTGTTTTTT	CASSLGAAGELFF
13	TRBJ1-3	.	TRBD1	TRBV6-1	TGTGCCAGCAGTGAATCGGGACAGCACACCATATATTTT	CASSESGQHTIYF